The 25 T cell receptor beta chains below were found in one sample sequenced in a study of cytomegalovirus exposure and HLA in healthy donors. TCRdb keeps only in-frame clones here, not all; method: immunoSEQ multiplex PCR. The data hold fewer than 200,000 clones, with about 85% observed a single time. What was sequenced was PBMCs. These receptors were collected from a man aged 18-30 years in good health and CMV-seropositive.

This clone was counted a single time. CDR3: CASTPSGTGGGQPQHF. CDR3 nucleotides: TGTGCCAGCACACCCTCCGGGACAGGGGGCGGTCAGCCCCAGCATTTT. This chain connects TRBV28 to TRBJ1-5; 12 nucleotides agree with TRBD1. Losses at the gene ends were 7 bases for V and 6 bases for J; bases not matched to a gene: 10. CDR3 length: 16 residues. CDR1 is MDHEN, CDR2 SYDVKM, per germline.

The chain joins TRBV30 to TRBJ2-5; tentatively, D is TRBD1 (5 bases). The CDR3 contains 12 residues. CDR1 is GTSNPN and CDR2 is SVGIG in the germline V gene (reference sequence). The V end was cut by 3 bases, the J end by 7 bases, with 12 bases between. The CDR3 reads CAWSYSQGTQYF. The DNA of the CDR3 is TGTGCCTGGAGCTACTCCCAGGGGACCCAGTACTTC.

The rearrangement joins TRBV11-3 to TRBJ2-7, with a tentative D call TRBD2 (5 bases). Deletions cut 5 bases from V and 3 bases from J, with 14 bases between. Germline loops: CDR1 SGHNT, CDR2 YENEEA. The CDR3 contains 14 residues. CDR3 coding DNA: TGTGCCAGCAGCCGTTCGTCGGGGAACTACGAGCAGTACTTC. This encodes CASSRSSGNYEQYF.

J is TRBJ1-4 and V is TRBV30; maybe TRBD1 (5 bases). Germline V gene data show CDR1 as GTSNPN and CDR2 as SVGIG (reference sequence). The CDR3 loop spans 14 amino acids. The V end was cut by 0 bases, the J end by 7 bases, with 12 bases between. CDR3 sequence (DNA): TGTGCCTGGAGTGTAGACAGTTCTATTGAAAAACTGTTTTTT. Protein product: CAWSVDSSIEKLFF.

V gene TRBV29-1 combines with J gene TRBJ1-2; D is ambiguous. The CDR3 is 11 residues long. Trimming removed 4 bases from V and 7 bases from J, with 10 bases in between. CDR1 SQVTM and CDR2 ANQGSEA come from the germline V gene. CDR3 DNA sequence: TGCAGCGTTGTACAGTCCGGTGGCTACACCTTC. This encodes CSVVQSGGYTF.

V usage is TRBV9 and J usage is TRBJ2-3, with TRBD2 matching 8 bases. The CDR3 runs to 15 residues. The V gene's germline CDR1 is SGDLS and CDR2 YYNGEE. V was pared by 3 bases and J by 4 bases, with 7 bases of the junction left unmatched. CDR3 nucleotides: TGTGCCAGCAGCGGCGGACTAGCTGGGGCAGATACGCAGTATTTT. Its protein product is CASSGGLAGADTQYF.

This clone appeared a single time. The CDR3 DNA is TGTGCCAGCAGTTATATTGGGGGGGCCTACGAGCAGTACTTC. Its protein product is CASSYIGGAYEQYF. The chain joins TRBV6-5 to TRBJ2-7; 7 bases match TRBD2. Germline CDR1 reads MNHEY; CDR2 reads SVGAGI. This CDR3 region has 14 residues. V lost 3 bases, J lost 2 bases, and 4 bases stayed unmatched.

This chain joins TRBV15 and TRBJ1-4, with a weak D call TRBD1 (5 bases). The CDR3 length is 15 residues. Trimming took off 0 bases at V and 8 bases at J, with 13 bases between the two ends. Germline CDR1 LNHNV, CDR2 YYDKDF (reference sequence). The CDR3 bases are TGTGCCACCAGCAGAGATGCGGGGGGGTGGGAAAAACTGTTTTTT. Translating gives CATSRDAGGWEKLFF.

As DNA, the CDR3 is TGTGCCAGCAGTTTGCGACTAGCGGGAGTACGGGGGGCCTACGAGCAGTACTTC. Residues: CASSLRLAGVRGAYEQYF. V is TRBV27 and J is TRBJ2-7; TRBD2 aligns across 12 bases. CDR3 length: 18 amino acids. Per germline, CDR1 MNHEY and CDR2 SMNVEV (reference sequence). V dropped 3 bases and J dropped 2; count of bases not matched to a gene: 11.

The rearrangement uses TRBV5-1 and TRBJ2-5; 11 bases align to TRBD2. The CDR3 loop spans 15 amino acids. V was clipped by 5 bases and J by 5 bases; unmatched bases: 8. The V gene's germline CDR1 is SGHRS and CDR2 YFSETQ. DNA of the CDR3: TGCGCCAGCAGTCGGGGACTAGCGGAGGCCGAGACCCAGTACTTC. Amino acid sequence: CASSRGLAEAETQYF.

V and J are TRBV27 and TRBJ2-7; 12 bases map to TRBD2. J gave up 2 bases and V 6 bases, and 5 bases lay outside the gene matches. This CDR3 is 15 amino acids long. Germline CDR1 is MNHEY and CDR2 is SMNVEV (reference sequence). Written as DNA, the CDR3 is TGTGCCAGCAGCCTGACTAGCGGGAGTGCCTACGAGCAGTACTTC. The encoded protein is CASSLTSGSAYEQYF.

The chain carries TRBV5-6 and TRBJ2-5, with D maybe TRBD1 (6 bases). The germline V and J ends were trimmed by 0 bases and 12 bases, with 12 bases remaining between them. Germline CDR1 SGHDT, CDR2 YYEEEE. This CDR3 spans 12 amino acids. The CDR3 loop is CASSLGRGREYF. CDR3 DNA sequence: TGTGCCAGCAGCTTGGGCAGGGGACGGGAGTACTTC.

CDR3 protein: CSVEDSPYGYTF. For the CDR3, the DNA is TGCAGCGTGGAGGACAGTCCTTATGGCTACACCTTC. The J gene is TRBJ1-2, the V gene TRBV29-1, with D possibly being TRBD1 (6 bases). V lost 6 bases and J 5 bases, leaving 13 bases between the germline ends. Per the germline V gene, CDR1 is SQVTM and CDR2 is ANQGSEA. The CDR3 is 12 residues long.

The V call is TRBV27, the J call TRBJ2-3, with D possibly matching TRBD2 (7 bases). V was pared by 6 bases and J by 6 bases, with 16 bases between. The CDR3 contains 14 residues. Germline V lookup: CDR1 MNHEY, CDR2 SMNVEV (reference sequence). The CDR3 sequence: CASRGGGIIDTQYF. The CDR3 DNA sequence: TGTGCCAGCAGAGGGGGGGGTATTATCGATACGCAGTATTTT.

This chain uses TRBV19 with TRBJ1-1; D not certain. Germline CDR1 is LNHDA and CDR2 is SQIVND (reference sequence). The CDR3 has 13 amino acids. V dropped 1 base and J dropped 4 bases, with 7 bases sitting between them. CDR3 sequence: CASSIAVPTEAFF. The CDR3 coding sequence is TGTGCCAGTAGTATAGCAGTGCCCACTGAAGCTTTCTTT.

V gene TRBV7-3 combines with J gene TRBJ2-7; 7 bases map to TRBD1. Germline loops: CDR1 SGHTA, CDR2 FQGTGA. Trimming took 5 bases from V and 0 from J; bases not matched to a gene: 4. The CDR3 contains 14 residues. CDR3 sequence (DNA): TGTGCCAGCAGCCCCACAGGGGTCTCCTACGAGCAGTACTTC. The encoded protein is CASSPTGVSYEQYF.

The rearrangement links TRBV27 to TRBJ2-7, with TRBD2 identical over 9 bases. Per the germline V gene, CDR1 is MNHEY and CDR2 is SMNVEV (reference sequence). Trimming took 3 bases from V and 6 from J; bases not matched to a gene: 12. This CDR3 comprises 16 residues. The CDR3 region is CASSFVRSGGSSEQYF. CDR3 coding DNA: TGTGCCAGCAGTTTTGTCCGCAGCGGGGGGAGTTCCGAGCAGTACTTC.

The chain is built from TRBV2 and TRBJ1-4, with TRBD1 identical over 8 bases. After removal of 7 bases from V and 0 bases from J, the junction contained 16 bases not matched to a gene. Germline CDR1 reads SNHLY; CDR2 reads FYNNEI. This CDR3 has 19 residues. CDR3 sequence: CASISRTGLGTATNEKLFF. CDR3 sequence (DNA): TGTGCCAGCATCTCAAGGACAGGGTTGGGCACCGCAACTAATGAAAAACTGTTTTTT.

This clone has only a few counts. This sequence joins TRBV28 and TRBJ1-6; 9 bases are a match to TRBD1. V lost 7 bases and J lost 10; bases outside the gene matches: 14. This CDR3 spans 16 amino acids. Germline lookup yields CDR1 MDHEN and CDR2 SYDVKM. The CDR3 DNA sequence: TGTGCCAGCACCTCGGGGGGGACAGGGAGAGGATCACCCCTCCACTTT. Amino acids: CASTSGGTGRGSPLHF.

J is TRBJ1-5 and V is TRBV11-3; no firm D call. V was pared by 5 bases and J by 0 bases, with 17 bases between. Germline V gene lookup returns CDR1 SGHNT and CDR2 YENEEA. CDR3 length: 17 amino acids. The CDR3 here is CASSRTIFEGSNQPQHF. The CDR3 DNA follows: TGTGCCAGCAGCCGCACTATTTTTGAGGGTAGCAATCAGCCCCAGCATTTT. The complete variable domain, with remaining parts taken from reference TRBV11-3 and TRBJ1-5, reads EAGVVQSPRYKIIEKKQPVAFWCNPISGHNTLYWYLQNLGQGPELLIRYENEEAVDDSQLPKDRFSAERLKGVDSTLKIQPAELGDSAVYLCASSRTIFEGSNQPQHFGDGTRLSIL.

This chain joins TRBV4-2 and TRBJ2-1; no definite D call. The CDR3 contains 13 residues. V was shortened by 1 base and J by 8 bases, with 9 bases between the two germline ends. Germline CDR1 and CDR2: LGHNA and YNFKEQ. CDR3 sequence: CASSQAALDEQFF. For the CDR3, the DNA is TGTGCCAGCAGCCAAGCAGCGCTCGATGAGCAGTTCTTC.

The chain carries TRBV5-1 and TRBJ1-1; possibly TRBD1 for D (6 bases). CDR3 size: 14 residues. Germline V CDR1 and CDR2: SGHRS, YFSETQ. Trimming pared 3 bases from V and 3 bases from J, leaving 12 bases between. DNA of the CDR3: TGCGCCAGCAGCTCCCAGGGGTGGCACACTGAAGCTTTCTTT. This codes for CASSSQGWHTEAFF.

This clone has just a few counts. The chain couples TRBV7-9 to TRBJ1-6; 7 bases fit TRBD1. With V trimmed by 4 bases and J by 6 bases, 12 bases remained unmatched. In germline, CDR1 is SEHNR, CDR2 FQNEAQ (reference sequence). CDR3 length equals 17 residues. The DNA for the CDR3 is TGTGCCAGCAGCTCGCCATCGCTTACAGGGGCTAATTCACCCCTCCACTTT. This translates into CASSSPSLTGANSPLHF.

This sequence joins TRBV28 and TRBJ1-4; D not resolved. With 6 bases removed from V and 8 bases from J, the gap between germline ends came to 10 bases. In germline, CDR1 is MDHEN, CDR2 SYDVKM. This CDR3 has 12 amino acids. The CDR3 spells CASRAQTEKLFF. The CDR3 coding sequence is TGTGCCAGCAGGGCACAAACCGAAAAACTGTTTTTT.

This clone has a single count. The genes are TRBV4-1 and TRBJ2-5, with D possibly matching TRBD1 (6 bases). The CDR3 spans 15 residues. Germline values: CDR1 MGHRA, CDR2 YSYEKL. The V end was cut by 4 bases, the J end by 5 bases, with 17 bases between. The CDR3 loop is CASSLLPTGRETQYF. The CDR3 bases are TGCGCCAGCAGCCTTTTACCCACAGGGCGGGAGACCCAGTACTTC.